Listed below are T cell receptor beta chains from one sample, sequenced in a study of blood T cells in healthy people across ages. TCRdb re-derived calls from the 5' RACE reads in MiXCR, one entry per CDR3 protein. This sample has roughly 830,000 distinct CDR3 sequences, with roughly 60% found just once. Specimen: blood. Receptor source: a young man in good health. The CDR3 runs from the conserved cysteine through the conserved F or W. The order of the fields is V gene, J gene, D gene, clone size, CDR3 protein, CDR3 DNA. A D gene is named only where the DNA matches it firmly. Size is omitted from some rows. Given values are once, few, many or a class for expanded clones.

V: TRBV6-2/TRBV6-3; J: TRBJ2-5; D: NA; size: NA; CDR3: CASSFPDIQETQYF; DNA: TGTGCCAGCAGCTTCCCCGACATACAAGAGACCCAGTACTTC
V: TRBV12-3/TRBV12-4; J: TRBJ2-1; D: TRBD2; size: NA; CDR3: CASCSGGAYNEQFF; DNA: TGTGCCAGCTGTAGCGGGGGGGCCTACAATGAGCAGTTCTTC
V: TRBV30; J: TRBJ1-5; D: NA; size: NA; CDR3: CAGSNHSNQPQHF; DNA: TGTGCCGGATCAAACCATAGCAATCAGCCCCAGCATTTT
V: TRBV12-3/TRBV12-4; J: TRBJ1-6; D: NA; size: NA; CDR3: CASSLHSGLGSPLHF; DNA: TGTGCCAGCAGTTTGCATTCAGGTTTGGGTTCACCCCTCCACTTT
V: TRBV12-3/TRBV12-4; J: TRBJ2-1; D: TRBD2; size: NA; CDR3: CASRRAGGGNEQFF; DNA: TGTGCCAGCAGGAGGGCGGGGGGAGGCAATGAGCAGTTCTTC
V: TRBV10-3; J: TRBJ2-1; D: NA; size: NA; CDR3: CAISEVPNEQFF; DNA: TGTGCCATCAGTGAGGTCCCCAATGAGCAGTTCTTC
V: TRBV4-3; J: TRBJ2-7; D: NA; size: NA; CDR3: CASSQRGRWFNEQYF; DNA: TGCGCCAGCAGCCAAAGGGGCAGGTGGTTTAACGAGCAGTACTTC
V: TRBV28; J: TRBJ2-1; D: TRBD2; size: NA; CDR3: CASSPAGGNNEQFF; DNA: TGTGCCAGCAGTCCGGCGGGGGGGAACAATGAGCAGTTCTTC
V: TRBV12-3/TRBV12-4; J: TRBJ1-6; D: TRBD1; size: NA; CDR3: CTSSLEEDRASSPLHF; DNA: TGTACCAGCAGTTTGGAAGAGGACAGGGCTTCTTCACCCCTCCACTTT
V: TRBV4-3; J: TRBJ2-7; D: NA; size: NA; CDR3: CASSTGQGPTGEQYF; DNA: TGCGCCAGCAGCACAGGGCAGGGGCCAACGGGAGAGCAGTACTTC
V: TRBV2; J: TRBJ1-4; D: NA; size: NA; CDR3: CASNLQDGGEKLFF; DNA: TGTGCCAGCAACCTACAGGATGGGGGTGAAAAACTGTTTTTT
V: TRBV2; J: TRBJ2-7; D: NA; size: NA; CDR3: CASSEGRAEQYF; DNA: TGTGCCAGCAGTGAGGGAAGGGCCGAGCAGTACTTC
V: TRBV5-1; J: TRBJ2-3; D: NA; size: NA; CDR3: CASALQQGSTDTQYF; DNA: TGCGCCAGCGCCCTTCAACAGGGTAGCACAGATACGCAGTATTTT
V: TRBV28; J: TRBJ2-1; D: TRBD1; size: NA; CDR3: CASSGDRVAHNEQFF; DNA: TGTGCCAGCAGTGGTGACAGGGTGGCTCACAATGAGCAGTTCTTC
V: TRBV6-1; J: TRBJ1-1; D: TRBD1; size: NA; CDR3: CASSDPTGWNTEAFF; DNA: TGTGCCAGCAGTGACCCGACAGGGTGGAACACTGAAGCTTTCTTT
V: TRBV6-2/TRBV6-3; J: TRBJ2-3; D: NA; size: NA; CDR3: CASSYLTDTDTQYF; DNA: TGTGCCAGCAGTTACTTGACAGACACAGATACGCAGTATTTT
V: TRBV7-2; J: TRBJ2-7; D: NA; size: few; CDR3: CASTKDMYEQYF; DNA: TGTGCCAGTACAAAAGATATGTACGAGCAGTACTTC
V: TRBV7-9; J: TRBJ2-1; D: NA; size: few; CDR3: CASSLVADEQFF; DNA: TGTGCCAGCAGCTTAGTAGCGGATGAGCAGTTCTTC
V: TRBV29-1; J: TRBJ2-3; D: TRBD2; size: NA; CDR3: CSVAQRGGTDTQYF; DNA: TGCAGCGTTGCTCAGCGGGGGGGCACAGATACGCAGTATTTT
V: TRBV14; J: TRBJ2-7; D: TRBD2; size: few; CDR3: CASSRRASGVYEQYF; DNA: TGTGCCAGCAGCCGCCGGGCTAGCGGGGTCTACGAGCAGTACTTC
V: TRBV7-2; J: TRBJ2-5; D: NA; size: few; CDR3: CASSSTSSSYLVETQYF; DNA: TGTGCCAGCAGCTCTACCTCTAGCTCCTACCTGGTAGAGACCCAGTACTTC
V: TRBV12-3/TRBV12-4; J: TRBJ2-7; D: NA; size: NA; CDR3: CASSIAGTSAEQYF; DNA: TGTGCCAGCAGTATCGCCGGGACATCGGCCGAGCAGTACTTC
V: TRBV6-1; J: TRBJ2-1; D: NA; size: NA; CDR3: CASIQNYEQFF; DNA: TGTGCCAGCATCCAGAACTACGAGCAGTTCTTC
V: TRBV20-1; J: TRBJ2-4; D: NA; size: few; CDR3: CSAWIAKNIQYF; DNA: TGCAGTGCGTGGATAGCCAAAAACATTCAGTACTTC
V: TRBV12-3/TRBV12-4; J: TRBJ2-1; D: TRBD1; size: NA; CDR3: CASRQGSANEQFF; DNA: TGTGCCAGCCGACAGGGGTCGGCCAATGAGCAGTTCTTC
V: TRBV6-2/TRBV6-3; J: TRBJ2-3; D: TRBD2; size: NA; CDR3: CANSLAGESDTQYF; DNA: TGTGCCAACAGTCTAGCGGGGGAGTCAGATACGCAGTATTTT
V: TRBV20-1; J: TRBJ2-1; D: TRBD2; size: NA; CDR3: CSARDPSGYNEQFF; DNA: TGCAGTGCTAGAGATCCTAGCGGGTACAATGAGCAGTTCTTC
V: TRBV5-1; J: TRBJ2-5; D: NA; size: NA; CDR3: CASSFHTGADRETQYF; DNA: TGCGCCAGCAGCTTCCATACGGGGGCCGATAGAGAGACCCAGTACTTC
V: TRBV7-2; J: TRBJ2-1; D: NA; size: NA; CDR3: CASSLRSGISSYNEQFF; DNA: TGTGCCAGCAGCTTACGATCGGGAATCAGCTCCTACAATGAGCAGTTCTTC
V: TRBV4-3; J: TRBJ2-1; D: TRBD2; size: NA; CDR3: CASSRRTSGGASTAYNEQFF; DNA: TGCGCCAGCAGCCGCCGGACTAGCGGGGGGGCATCTACGGCCTACAATGAGCAGTTCTTC
V: TRBV15; J: TRBJ2-4; D: TRBD2; size: NA; CDR3: CATGSPIREVKNIQYF; DNA: TGTGCCACCGGCAGTCCAATCCGGGAGGTGAAAAACATTCAGTACTTC
V: TRBV7-8; J: TRBJ2-2; D: TRBD1; size: NA; CDR3: CASSNRGANTGELFF; DNA: TGTGCCAGCAGCAACAGGGGCGCGAACACCGGGGAGCTGTTTTTT
V: TRBV27; J: TRBJ2-5; D: NA; size: once; CDR3: CASSPAGKEETQYF; DNA: TGTGCCAGCAGTCCGGCTGGGAAGGAGGAGACCCAGTACTTC
V: TRBV10-3; J: TRBJ2-2; D: TRBD1; size: once; CDR3: CAIRKGQGSLTGELFF; DNA: TGTGCCATCAGGAAAGGACAGGGGTCGCTCACCGGGGAGCTGTTTTTT
V: TRBV25-1; J: TRBJ2-1; D: NA; size: once; CDR3: CAGSYREGEQFF; DNA: TGTGCCGGCAGCTACAGGGAGGGTGAGCAGTTCTTC
V: TRBV3-1; J: TRBJ1-2; D: NA; size: few; CDR3: CASSQGRGYTF; DNA: TGTGCCAGCAGCCAAGGCAGGGGCTACACCTTC
V: TRBV20-1; J: TRBJ2-1; D: TRBD1; size: few; CDR3: CSASQDTGTAAYNEQFF; DNA: TGCAGTGCCAGTCAAGACACCGGGACAGCAGCCTACAATGAGCAGTTCTTC
V: TRBV5-1; J: TRBJ2-1; D: TRBD1; size: NA; CDR3: CASSLEVQQGLYNEQFF; DNA: TGCGCCAGCAGCTTGGAAGTCCAACAGGGGCTCTACAATGAGCAGTTCTTC
V: TRBV7-9; J: TRBJ1-2; D: NA; size: NA; CDR3: CASSSRDSLGGYTF; DNA: TGTGCCAGCAGCTCCCGTGACAGCTTGGGTGGCTACACCTTC
V: TRBV4-3; J: TRBJ2-7; D: NA; size: NA; CDR3: CASSQERPAYEQYF; DNA: TGCGCCAGCAGCCAAGAAAGACCGGCCTACGAGCAGTACTTC